These 30 T cell receptor beta chains originate from one sample sequenced in a study of OX40 agonist ivuxolimab in advanced cancers. Clones were read by immunoSEQ multiplex PCR, and TCRdb kept only the in-frame ones, dropping some. This table has about 53,000 clones, about 79% appearing once. Sequenced material: CD4+ or CD8+ T cells sorted from blood, taken in a trial of the OX40 agonist ivuxolimab. These receptors were collected from an adult with an advanced solid tumor such as melanoma, head and neck, liver or kidney cancer.

In its sample, this clone was seen a few times. The chain has TRBV4-3 and TRBJ1-3; D ambiguous. V gave up 4 bases and J gave up 4 bases, with 5 bases separating them. In germline, CDR1 is LGHNA, CDR2 YSLEER. This CDR3 spans 12 amino acids. The DNA of the CDR3 is TGCGCCAGCAGCCGCCCGGGAAACACCATATATTTT. Its protein product is CASSRPGNTIYF.

The DNA for the CDR3 is TGCAGCGCCGGACAGGAGACTGGCTACACCTTC. This encodes CSAGQETGYTF. The V and J genes are TRBV29-1 and TRBJ1-2; 7 bases agree with TRBD1. J gave up 7 bases and V 7 bases, and 6 bases lay outside the gene matches. CDR3 length: 11 amino acids. The germline gives CDR1 SQVTM, CDR2 ANQGSEA.

V usage is TRBV21-1 and J usage is TRBJ1-3. TRBV21-1 counts as a pseudogene. The CDR3 extends over 15 amino acids. In DNA form, the CDR3 reads TGTGCCAGCGAATTACCGGGTCCCTCTGGAAACACCATATATTTT. Translating it yields CASELPGPSGNTIYF.

In this sample, this clone turned up once. An end of the junction differs from the germline gene, which may be a read error. The chain recombines TRBV11-2 with TRBJ1-6, with D uncertain. From germline, CDR1 is SGHAT and CDR2 FQNNGV. This CDR3 comprises 13 residues. In nucleotides, the CDR3 is TGTGCCGGCAGCTTGGTGGGCAATTCACCCCTCCACTTT. Its translation is CAGSLVGNSPLHF. The whole variable domain, filled in from reference TRBV11-2 and TRBJ1-6, reads EAGVAQSPRYKIIEKRQSVAFWCNPISGHATLYWYQQILGQGPKLLIQFQNNGVVDDSQLPKDRFSAERLKGVDSTLKIQPAKLEDSAVYLCAGSLVGNSPLHFGNGTRLTVT.

Details on this clone: This CDR3 is also generated by other DNA sequences in the sample. The chain joins TRBV7-9 to TRBJ1-5, with D uncertain. V lost 1 base, J lost 0 bases, and 7 bases lay in between. CDR1 SEHNR and CDR2 FQNEAQ come from the germline V gene (reference sequence). This CDR3 is 15 amino acids long. This CDR3 is CASSLGGYSNQPQHF. CDR3 sequence (DNA): TGTGCCAGCAGCTTAGGGGGATATAGCAATCAGCCCCAGCATTTT.

The chain employs TRBV30 and TRBJ2-2; 8 bases are shared with TRBD2. J gave up 6 bases and V 0 bases, and 6 bases lay outside the gene matches. CDR3 length: 15 residues. The germline gives CDR1 GTSNPN, CDR2 SVGIG (reference sequence). In DNA form, the CDR3 reads TGTGCCTGGAGTGTTAAGGGACTAGTGGCCGGGGAGCTGTTTTTT. Protein product: CAWSVKGLVAGELFF.

The genes are TRBV7-3 and TRBJ2-2; TRBD2 might be the D (5 bases). V lost 4 bases and J lost 4, with 7 bases in between. Germline values: CDR1 SGHTA, CDR2 FQGTGA. The CDR3 runs to 13 residues. The CDR3 protein is CASSSRGTGELFF. The CDR3 DNA reads as TGTGCCAGCAGCTCTCGGGGCACCGGGGAGCTGTTTTTT. Together with reference TRBV7-3 and TRBJ2-2, the CDR3 gives the full variable domain: GAGVSQTPSNKVTEKGKYVELRCDPISGHTALYWYRQSLGQGPEFLIYFQGTGAADDSGLPNDRFFAVRPEGSVSTLKIQRTERGDSAVYLCASSSRGTGELFFGEGSRLTVL.

The chain couples TRBV7-2 to TRBJ1-6, with TRBD1 identical over 10 bases. CDR3 size: 16 residues. Germline V gene data show CDR1 as SGHTA and CDR2 as FQGNSA. Trimming removed 1 base from V and 7 bases from J; junction bases left unmatched: 4. CDR3: CASSLDTGQGNSPLHF. The CDR3 DNA reads as TGTGCCAGCAGCTTAGATACGGGACAGGGGAATTCACCCCTCCACTTT.

This clone showed up just a few times. V gene TRBV11-2 combines with J gene TRBJ2-1; maybe TRBD1 (5 bases). Germline assignment: CDR1 SGHAT and CDR2 FQNNGV. With 4 bases removed from V and 5 bases from J, the gap between germline ends came to 12 bases. The CDR3 consists of 14 residues. The CDR3 sequence: CASSSRGRNNEQFF. The DNA for the CDR3 is TGTGCCAGCAGCTCAAGGGGCAGAAACAATGAGCAGTTCTTC.

The genes are TRBV6-5 and TRBJ2-1; D uncertain. The CDR3 length is 15 residues. From germline, CDR1 is MNHEY and CDR2 SVGAGI. V was trimmed by 1 base and J by 6 bases, leaving 13 bases between them. CDR3 region: CASSYYAVDFNEQFF. DNA for the CDR3: TGTGCCAGCAGTTACTACGCGGTTGATTTCAATGAGCAGTTCTTC.

The V gene is TRBV4-3, the J gene TRBJ1-6; 7 positions match TRBD1. Unmatched junction bases numbered 6, after V lost 0 bases and J lost 7 bases. Per germline, CDR1 LGHNA and CDR2 YSLEER. CDR3 size: 16 residues. The CDR3 loop is CASSQDSTGANSPLHF. CDR3 DNA: TGCGCCAGCAGCCAAGATAGTACAGGGGCAAATTCACCCCTCCACTTT.

The rearrangement uses TRBV11-2 and TRBJ2-3; D uncertain. Germline V gene sequence: CDR1 SGHAT, CDR2 FQNNGV. Trimming pared 7 bases from V and 6 bases from J, leaving 11 bases between. This CDR3 spans 12 amino acids. CDR3 coding DNA: TGTGCCAGCAAGGGCCCCGGGGATACGCAGTATTTT. Protein product: CASKGPGDTQYF.

The gene calls are TRBV2 and TRBJ1-2; tentatively, D is TRBD1 (6 bases). CDR1 is SNHLY, CDR2 FYNNEI, per germline. This CDR3 is 13 amino acids long. Trimming shortened V by 8 bases and J by 2 bases, and 12 bases separated the two germline ends. CDR3 DNA sequence: TGTGCCAGCTCGAGGACAGCGAACTATGGCTACACCTTC. Translation gives CASSRTANYGYTF.

The J gene is TRBJ2-7, the V gene TRBV11-3; D is undetermined. The germline V gene encodes CDR1 SGHNT and CDR2 YENEEA. The CDR3 loop spans 12 amino acids. V lost 1 base and J lost 6, with 7 bases in between. In DNA form, the CDR3 reads TGTGCCAGCAGCTTAGGGGGTGGCGAGCAGTACTTC. Translated: CASSLGGGEQYF.

The chain carries TRBV7-9 and TRBJ1-2; D gene uncertain. The germline V gene encodes CDR1 SEHNR and CDR2 FQNEAQ (reference sequence). There are 14 residues in the CDR3. Deletions cut 5 bases from V and 0 bases from J, with 10 bases between. The CDR3 nucleotides read TGTGCCAGCAGCCGAAGGAGTGCTAACTATGGCTACACCTTC. Amino acid sequence: CASSRRSANYGYTF.

J is TRBJ1-1 and V is TRBV7-6; TRBD1 is a possible D gene (5 bases). CDR1 SGHVS and CDR2 FNYEAQ come from the germline V gene. V was trimmed by 3 bases and J by 5 bases, leaving 10 bases between them. The CDR3 extends over 13 amino acids. The CDR3 region has the DNA TGTGCCAGCAGCTTCATGGGGGTGACTGAAGCTTTCTTT. It yields the protein CASSFMGVTEAFF. The full variable domain, rest sourced from reference TRBV7-6 and TRBJ1-1, is GAGVSQSPRYKVTKRGQDVALRCDPISGHVSLYWYRQALGQGPEFLTYFNYEAQQDKSGLPNDRFSAERPEGSISTLTIQRTEQRDSAMYRCASSFMGVTEAFFGQGTRLTVV.

The rearrangement joins TRBV11-1 to TRBJ1-3; D remains ambiguous. This CDR3 is 15 amino acids long. Germline-derived CDR1 and CDR2 are SGHAT and FQDESV (reference sequence). Between the trimmed V and J ends, which lost 4 bases and 0 bases, there was a span of 10 bases. DNA for the CDR3: TGTGCCAGCAGCTCCAGGCACTCCTCTGGAAACACCATATATTTT. As protein: CASSSRHSSGNTIYF.

The V and J genes are TRBV9 and TRBJ2-3, with 7 positions matching TRBD1. Germline-derived CDR1 and CDR2 are SGDLS and YYNGEE. CDR3 length: 14 amino acids. Unmatched junction bases numbered 1, after V lost 3 bases and J lost 0 bases. The CDR3 nucleotides are TGTGCCAGCAGCGGGACAGGAAGCACAGATACGCAGTATTTT. As protein: CASSGTGSTDTQYF.

V and J are TRBV19 and TRBJ2-2, with 8 bases lining up with TRBD1. The CDR3 totals 17 residues. J was trimmed by 3 bases and V by 7 bases; bases with no gene match: 13. Germline CDR1 and CDR2: LNHDA and SQIVND (reference sequence). The CDR3 bases are TGTGCCAGTAACCGGCCCCGGGGGACAGGAGACACCGGGGAGCTGTTTTTT. Its protein is CASNRPRGTGDTGELFF.

This clone appeared once. The chain combines TRBV7-3 with TRBJ1-1; D remains unclear. Germline values: CDR1 SGHTA, CDR2 FQGTGA. The CDR3 extends over 13 amino acids. V was pared by 1 base and J by 3 bases, with 6 bases between. The CDR3 is CASSLRADTEAFF. DNA for the CDR3: TGTGCCAGCAGCTTAAGGGCGGACACTGAAGCTTTCTTT.

The chain is built from TRBV18 and TRBJ1-1; D is unclear. The germline gives CDR1 KGHSH, CDR2 LQKENI. Trimming shortened V by 3 bases and J by 4 bases, and 9 bases separated the two germline ends. The CDR3 is made up of 13 amino acids. DNA of the CDR3: TGTGCCAGCTCACCGATGGGGAGCACTGAAGCTTTCTTT. Protein: CASSPMGSTEAFF.

J is TRBJ2-1 and V is TRBV6-1; D not certain. Germline assignment: CDR1 MNHNS and CDR2 SASEGT. The CDR3 is made up of 13 amino acids. V was pared by 3 bases and J by 4 bases, with 7 bases between. CDR3 sequence (DNA): TGTGCCAGCAGTGATGGACCGTACAATGAGCAGTTCTTC. It codes for CASSDGPYNEQFF.

The CDR3 region is CASSLGSVGNTGELFF. CDR3 in DNA: TGTGCCAGCAGCTTAGGCTCCGTAGGAAACACCGGGGAGCTGTTTTTT. J is TRBJ2-2 and V is TRBV7-6; D unclear. CDR3 length: 16 amino acids. Germline V gene sequence: CDR1 SGHVS, CDR2 FNYEAQ. V was cut by 1 base and J by 2 bases, with 11 bases left in between. Complete variable domain (other parts from reference TRBV7-6 and TRBJ2-2): GAGVSQSPRYKVTKRGQDVALRCDPISGHVSLYWYRQALGQGPEFLTYFNYEAQQDKSGLPNDRFSAERPEGSISTLTIQRTEQRDSAMYRCASSLGSVGNTGELFFGEGSRLTVL.

The chain couples TRBV5-1 to TRBJ2-2, with TRBD2 identical over 11 bases. The CDR3 length is 16 residues. After removal of 1 base from V and 7 bases from J, the junction contained 6 bases not matched to a gene. Germline lookup yields CDR1 SGHRS and CDR2 YFSETQ. CDR3 bases: TGCGCCAGCAGCTTGACTCTAGCGGGGGGCTACGGGGAGCTGTTTTTT. It specifies CASSLTLAGGYGELFF. The full variable domain, rest sourced from reference TRBV5-1 and TRBJ2-2, is KAGVTQTPRYLIKTRGQQVTLSCSPISGHRSVSWYQQTPGQGLQFLFEYFSETQRNKGNFPGRFSGRQFSNSRSEMNVSTLELGDSALYLCASSLTLAGGYGELFFGEGSRLTVL.

The CDR3 here is CASSSSSGELFF. The DNA for the CDR3 is TGTGCCAGCAGCTCATCGAGCGGGGAGCTGTTTTTT. The chain couples TRBV7-9 to TRBJ2-2; D gene ambiguous. Trimming took 4 bases from V and 7 from J, leaving 7 bases between them. The germline CDR1 and CDR2 sequences are SEHNR and FQNEAQ (reference sequence). The CDR3 is made up of 12 amino acids. The full variable domain, with the rest looked up from reference TRBV7-9 and TRBJ2-2, is DTGVSQNPRHKITKRGQNVTFRCDPISEHNRLYWYRQTLGQGPEFLTYFQNEAQLEKSRLLSDRFSAERPKGSFSTLEIQRTEQGDSAMYLCASSSSSGELFFGEGSRLTVL.

The J gene is TRBJ1-5, the V gene TRBV6-5; D is perhaps TRBD1 (6 bases). Germline V gives CDR1 MNHEY, CDR2 SVGAGI. There are 13 residues in the CDR3. V was trimmed by 4 bases and J by 5 bases, leaving 9 bases between them. CDR3 in DNA: TGTGCCAGCAGTTGGGACACCTATCAGCCCCAGCATTTT. This sequence encodes CASSWDTYQPQHF.

The chain links TRBV5-5 to TRBJ2-3; possible D gene TRBD2, 6 bases. The CDR3 covers 15 residues. V lost 5 bases, J lost 1 base, and 14 bases lay in between. Germline values: CDR1 SGHKS, CDR2 YYEKEE (reference sequence). DNA of the CDR3: TGTGCCAGCAGTCGGGTTGCGGGACGCACAGATACGCAGTATTTT. This encodes CASSRVAGRTDTQYF.

J is TRBJ1-2 and V is TRBV30; unclear D gene. Germline-derived CDR1 and CDR2 are GTSNPN and SVGIG (reference sequence). V was trimmed by 4 bases and J by 0 bases, leaving 3 bases between them. The CDR3 totals 11 residues. This chain's CDR3 is CAWTANYGYTF. The CDR3 nucleotides are TGTGCCTGGACAGCTAACTATGGCTACACCTTC.

V gene TRBV2 combines with J gene TRBJ1-1; TRBD1 might be the D (5 bases). CDR3 length equals 14 residues. Per the germline V gene, CDR1 is SNHLY and CDR2 is FYNNEI. V gave up 9 bases and J gave up 5 bases, with 19 bases separating them. The CDR3: CARSPGRTNTEAFF. In DNA form, the CDR3 reads TGTGCCAGATCCCCGGGGCGGACGAATACTGAAGCTTTCTTT.

The rearrangement links TRBV2 to TRBJ2-5; no firm D call. The V end lost 5 bases, the J end lost 1 base, and 11 bases lay between the germline ends. CDR3 size: 14 residues. Germline CDR1 is SNHLY and CDR2 is FYNNEI. CDR3 loop: CASSNGRTQETQYF. The CDR3 DNA reads as TGTGCCAGCAGTAACGGACGGACCCAAGAGACCCAGTACTTC.